This entry lists 24 T cell receptor beta chains sequenced from one sample in a study of blood T cell repertoires in COVID-19. Profiling relied on immunoSEQ multiplex PCR, and the TCRdb table lists in-frame clones only, not all of them. The repertoire consists of roughly 280,000 clones, with 85% to 90% occurring once and the leading ten covering approximately 2.5%. Sample: PBMCs or T cells enriched from blood (not recorded which). These receptors were taken from a woman aged 18-35 years who had recovered from COVID-19.

The chain employs TRBV14 and TRBJ1-1; D might be TRBD1 (6 bases). Looked up from germline, CDR1 is SGHDN and CDR2 is FVKESK. Trimming removed 0 bases from V and 4 bases from J, with 12 bases in between. The CDR3 runs to 15 residues. CDR3 sequence reads: CASSQDWGLATEAFF. In nucleotides, the CDR3 is TGTGCCAGCAGCCAAGACTGGGGGCTGGCCACTGAAGCTTTCTTT.

This clone has a single count. This rearrangement joins TRBV6-4 to TRBJ2-3, with 13 nucleotides matching TRBD2. CDR3 length equals 15 residues. Trimming took 6 bases from V and 4 from J; bases not matched to a gene: 4. CDR1 and CDR2 from the germline V gene are MRHNA and SNTAGT. CDR3 nucleotide sequence: TGTGCCAGCAGCGAACTAGCGGGGGGGCCAGATACGCAGTATTTT. It yields the protein CASSELAGGPDTQYF.

This clone was counted a few times. V gene TRBV5-4 combines with J gene TRBJ2-7; 7 bases map to TRBD1. The germline V gene has CDR1 SGHNT and CDR2 YYREEE (reference sequence). With 4 bases clipped from V and 0 bases from J, the junction kept 4 bases outside the gene matches. CDR3 size: 14 residues. In nucleotides, the CDR3 is TGTGCCAGCAGCGCCGGGACAGTCTCCTACGAGCAGTACTTC. Its translation: CASSAGTVSYEQYF.

This sequence joins TRBV5-1 and TRBJ2-3, with TRBD2 identical over 8 bases. Germline CDR1 reads SGHRS; CDR2 reads YFSETQ. The CDR3 loop spans 14 amino acids. The V and J ends lost 5 bases and 4 bases, in that order; junction bases with no gene match: 6. CDR3 nucleotides: TGCGCCAGCAGAAGGACGGGGGGGGCAGATACGCAGTATTTT. Protein: CASRRTGGADTQYF.

The chain uses TRBV6-5 and TRBJ1-3, with D tentatively TRBD1 (6 bases). Looked up from germline, CDR1 is MNHEY and CDR2 is SVGAGI. This CDR3 has 14 residues. The V gene lost 6 bases and the J gene lost 2 bases, with 11 bases spanning the gap. The CDR3 region has the DNA TGTGCCAGCAGCTCCGGGACACCTGGAAACACCATATATTTT. It specifies CASSSGTPGNTIYF.

The chain recombines TRBV7-3 with TRBJ1-2; D remains ambiguous. Germline V gene lookup returns CDR1 SGHTA and CDR2 FQGTGA. CDR3 length: 13 amino acids. V dropped 0 bases and J dropped 6 bases, with 8 bases sitting between them. CDR3 in amino acids: CASSLTGGHGYTF. The DNA of the CDR3 is TGTGCCAGCAGCTTAACGGGAGGCCATGGCTACACCTTC.

CDR3 nucleotides: TGCAGTGCTAGTACCGCAGGGAGGCGCGGCTACACCTTC. Translating it yields CSASTAGRRGYTF. The V gene is TRBV20-1, the J gene TRBJ1-2; tentative D call: TRBD1 (5 bases). V lost 3 bases to trimming and J lost 8 bases, with 16 bases between them. This CDR3 region has 13 residues. Germline lookup yields CDR1 DFQATT and CDR2 SNEGSKA (reference sequence).

This chain uses TRBV5-1 with TRBJ2-7, with TRBD1 matching 7 bases. The CDR3 spans 14 residues. Germline V gene sequence: CDR1 SGHRS, CDR2 YFSETQ. V lost 4 bases, J lost 3 bases, and 7 bases stayed unmatched. The CDR3 sequence is CASSPPGQRYEQYF. In DNA, the CDR3 is TGCGCCAGCAGCCCTCCGGGACAGCGCTACGAGCAGTACTTC.

The rearrangement uses TRBV21-1 and TRBJ1-5. TRBV21-1 is a recognized pseudogene. The length of the CDR3 is 18 residues. DNA of the CDR3: TGTGCCAGCAGCAAACTACAAGGAGAAGATATAAGCAATCAGCCCCAGCATTTT. Translation gives CASSKLQGEDISNQPQHF.

The chain carries TRBV27 and TRBJ1-5, with D possibly TRBD1 on 5 matching bases. CDR1 MNHEY and CDR2 SMNVEV come from the germline V gene (reference sequence). The CDR3 is 13 amino acids. The V gene lost 3 bases and the J gene lost 6 bases, with 9 bases spanning the gap. CDR3 in DNA: TGTGCCAGCAGTTTCCGGGGGAGTCAGCCCCAGCATTTT. Amino acid sequence: CASSFRGSQPQHF.

The chain is built from TRBV19 and TRBJ1-2, with no clear D. The CDR3 length is 16 residues. Germline V CDR1 and CDR2: LNHDA, SQIVND (reference sequence). With 8 bases removed from V and 2 bases from J, the gap between germline ends came to 21 bases. The CDR3 reads CASRNSEGIENYGYTF. The CDR3 region has the DNA TGTGCCAGTCGCAATAGTGAGGGTATTGAAAACTATGGCTACACCTTC.

The rearrangement joins TRBV5-6 to TRBJ1-1; D is perhaps TRBD1 (6 bases). The CDR3 is 18 residues long. The V gene's germline CDR1 is SGHDT and CDR2 YYEEEE. Deletions cut 1 base from V and 0 bases from J, with 19 bases between. DNA of the CDR3: TGTGCCAGCAGCTTGCCCGCGGGTGAGGACAGACTGAACACTGAAGCTTTCTTT. As protein: CASSLPAGEDRLNTEAFF.

CDR3: CASSYGGPDTGELFF. CDR3 coding DNA: TGTGCCAGCAGTTACGGGGGGCCGGACACCGGGGAGCTGTTTTTT. The chain recombines TRBV27 with TRBJ2-2, with a weak D call TRBD2 (7 bases). There are 15 residues in the CDR3. Trimming cost V 4 bases and J 3 bases, with 12 bases left between them. CDR1 is MNHEY and CDR2 is SMNVEV in the germline V gene (reference sequence).

This chain links TRBV28 with TRBJ1-1, with TRBD1 matching over 8 bases. Germline loops: CDR1 MDHEN, CDR2 SYDVKM. With 3 bases clipped from V and 9 bases from J, the junction kept 3 bases outside the gene matches. This CDR3 spans 12 amino acids. The CDR3 bases are TGTGCCAGCAGTTTTCAGGGGGCGAAAGCTTTCTTT. It translates to CASSFQGAKAFF.

This clone was observed once. V usage is TRBV14 and J usage is TRBJ1-2, with D hard to call. Germline loops: CDR1 SGHDN, CDR2 FVKESK. V gave up 0 bases and J gave up 5 bases, with 16 bases separating them. There are 16 residues in the CDR3. CDR3 region: CASSQDGPRVPYGYTF. CDR3 sequence (DNA): TGTGCCAGCAGCCAAGATGGTCCGCGGGTCCCTTATGGCTACACCTTC.

V is TRBV15 and J is TRBJ1-2; D not certain. From germline, CDR1 is LNHNV and CDR2 YYDKDF (reference sequence). The CDR3 extends over 15 amino acids. V lost 0 bases to trimming and J lost 0 bases, with 8 bases between them. CDR3 protein: CATSREAGANYGYTF. The CDR3 DNA follows: TGTGCCACCAGCAGAGAGGCTGGAGCTAACTATGGCTACACCTTC.

The chain uses TRBV28 and TRBJ1-1; TRBD1 is a possible D gene (6 bases). The CDR3 loop spans 11 amino acids. V was clipped by 5 bases and J by 11 bases, with 12 bases between them. Germline CDR1 reads MDHEN; CDR2 reads SYDVKM. The DNA of the CDR3 is TGTGCCAGCAGTCTAGGACAGATGGCTTTCTTT. This codes for CASSLGQMAFF.

The chain combines TRBV4-1 with TRBJ2-5; D is possibly TRBD2 (7 bases). CDR3 length: 16 residues. Trimming took 4 bases from V and 1 from J, leaving 16 bases between them. Germline CDR1 MGHRA, CDR2 YSYEKL. CDR3 sequence: CASSPPGGQGQETQYF. The DNA of the CDR3 is TGCGCCAGCAGCCCGCCGGGGGGCCAGGGCCAAGAGACCCAGTACTTC.

The CDR3 DNA sequence: TGTGCCAGCAGTTTCCAGGGTGGTACTGAAGCTTTCTTT. This codes for CASSFQGGTEAFF. The gene calls are TRBV12-3 or TRBV12-4 and TRBJ1-1; a possible D gene is TRBD1 (5 bases). Trimming removed 3 bases from V and 5 bases from J, with 10 bases in between. The CDR3 sequence is 13 residues long.

The chain employs TRBV28 and TRBJ1-5; TRBD1 matches 9 bases. V trimming: 4 bases; J trimming: 0 bases; junction bases outside the gene matches: 10. The CDR3 runs to 18 residues. Germline V gene data show CDR1 as MDHEN and CDR2 as SYDVKM. The CDR3 nucleotides read TGTGCCAGCAGTTCGGGGACAGGGAATATTGATAGCAATCAGCCCCAGCATTTT. Its protein product is CASSSGTGNIDSNQPQHF.

There are a few counts of this clone. The V call is TRBV5-4, the J call TRBJ1-2; TRBD1 agrees at 8 bases. From germline, CDR1 is SGHNT and CDR2 YYREEE (reference sequence). With V trimmed by 4 bases and J by 8 bases, 10 bases remained unmatched. This CDR3 is 14 amino acids long. In DNA form, the CDR3 reads TGTGCCAGCAGCCCCTCCCCGGACAGGGACGGCTACACCTTC. Residues: CASSPSPDRDGYTF.

The chain joins TRBV28 to TRBJ2-7; 12 positions agree with TRBD2. The CDR3 covers 17 residues. The germline gives CDR1 MDHEN, CDR2 SYDVKM. The ends lost 5 bases at V and 5 bases at J; junction bases unmatched: 13. CDR3 in amino acids: CASSPEFGLAGSNEQYF. CDR3 DNA sequence: TGTGCCAGCAGTCCGGAGTTCGGACTAGCGGGGAGCAACGAGCAGTACTTC.

This clone was detected once. V usage is TRBV7-8 and J usage is TRBJ1-5; D ambiguous. The V gene's germline CDR1 is SGHVS and CDR2 FQNEAQ. CDR3 length equals 15 residues. V was cut by 1 base and J by 2 bases, with 9 bases left in between. CDR3 amino acids: CASSLVGAGNQPQHF. In nucleotides, the CDR3 is TGTGCCAGCAGCTTAGTGGGAGCTGGCAATCAGCCCCAGCATTTT.

J is TRBJ2-7 and V is TRBV25-1, with 8 bases identical to TRBD1. CDR3 size: 17 residues. Germline V gene lookup returns CDR1 MGHDK and CDR2 SYGVNS. V dropped 6 bases and J dropped 0; count of bases not matched to a gene: 13. The CDR3 bases are TGTGCCAGCAGACAAACCGGGACAGGTTTGAGCTCCTACGAGCAGTACTTC. It encodes CASRQTGTGLSSYEQYF.